This T cell receptor (beta chain) is from a study of shared T cell receptors in the human thymus. Remarks on this clone: In the same sample, other DNA sequences code for this CDR3.

V shed 1 base and J 0 bases; nucleotides not matched to a gene: 15. This CDR3 is 19 amino acids long. In germline, CDR1 is SGDLS, CDR2 YYNGEE. The assay was immunoSEQ multiplex PCR, and TCRdb's table has in-frame clones only and misses some. The sample gives over 350,000 clones, over 90% of which show up once; 0.015% to 0.025% is in the top ten. Specimen: thymocytes. V usage is TRBV9 and J usage is TRBJ2-5; TRBD2 matches 7 bases. This sequence originates from a human donor. CDR3 region: CASSVNPRRLAGNQETQYF. In DNA form, the CDR3 reads TGTGCCAGCAGCGTAAATCCCCGCCGACTAGCTGGGAACCAAGAGACCCAGTACTTC. The full variable domain, completed using reference TRBV9 and TRBJ2-5, is DSGVTQTPKHLITATGQRVTLRCSPRSGDLSVYWYQQSLDQGLQFLIQYYNGEERAKGNILERFSAQQFPDLHSELNLSSLELGDSALYFCASSVNPRRLAGNQETQYFGPGTRLLVL.